Below, 25 T cell receptor beta chains from the same sample are listed, as sequenced in a study of T cell responses to AZD1222 COVID-19 vaccine. Some clones are missing from TCRdb's copy, which holds only in-frame ones; the method was immunoSEQ multiplex PCR. Of 86,000 or so clones listed, approximately 86% are singletons. The sequencing here drew on peripheral blood, taken 28 days after the second AZD1222 dose. These receptors came from an adult who received the AZD1222 COVID-19 vaccine.

The chain is built from TRBV28 and TRBJ2-1, with TRBD2 matching over 15 bases. V lost 4 bases to trimming and J lost 8 bases; unmatched junction nucleotides: 6. The germline V gene has CDR1 MDHEN and CDR2 SYDVKM. The length of the CDR3 is 16 residues. The CDR3 protein is CASSSAGTSGRHEQFF. The CDR3 DNA reads as TGTGCCAGCAGTTCAGCCGGGACTAGCGGGAGGCATGAGCAGTTCTTC.

The chain couples TRBV5-1 to TRBJ2-5; D might be TRBD1 (6 bases). CDR1 is SGHRS and CDR2 is YFSETQ in the germline V gene. V gave up 2 bases and J gave up 5 bases, with 13 bases separating them. The CDR3 loop spans 14 amino acids. DNA for the CDR3: TGCGCCAGCAGCTTCAGAGTGGGGGCGGAGACCCAGTACTTC. It specifies CASSFRVGAETQYF.

The chain joins TRBV6-5 to TRBJ1-2; TRBD1 is a possible D gene (6 bases). V lost 0 bases and J lost 8, with 10 bases in between. CDR1 is MNHEY and CDR2 is SVGAGI in the germline V gene. The CDR3 consists of 13 residues. In DNA, the CDR3 is TGTGCCAGCAGTTACTCGGTCGACAGGGGCTACACCTTC. Its protein is CASSYSVDRGYTF.

The rearrangement links TRBV12-3 or TRBV12-4 to TRBJ1-1; unclear D gene. The CDR3 is made up of 13 amino acids. V was cut by 2 bases and J by 4 bases, with 8 bases left in between. The CDR3 region has the DNA TGTGCCAGCAGTTTAAAAGCGGGCACTGAAGCTTTCTTT. Translating gives CASSLKAGTEAFF.

The chain couples TRBV7-2 to TRBJ1-1; D remains ambiguous. V was pared by 4 bases and J by 0 bases, with 9 bases between. The CDR3 has 14 residues. Germline CDR1 reads SGHTA; CDR2 reads FQGNSA. CDR3 bases: TGTGCCAGCAGCTCAATAAAAATGAACACTGAAGCTTTCTTT. Translating it yields CASSSIKMNTEAFF.

The rearrangement links TRBV19 to TRBJ1-2; possible D gene TRBD1, 6 bases. The germline V and J ends were trimmed by 5 bases and 6 bases, with 10 bases remaining between them. This CDR3 has 12 residues. Germline CDR1 is LNHDA and CDR2 is SQIVND (reference sequence). The CDR3: CASSPGGHGYTF. The CDR3 DNA reads as TGTGCCAGTAGTCCCGGGGGGCATGGCTACACCTTC.

V gene TRBV6-5 combines with J gene TRBJ2-3; 12 bases are a match to TRBD2. CDR1 and CDR2 from the germline V gene are MNHEY and SVGAGI. This CDR3 has 15 amino acids. The ends lost 6 bases at V and 3 bases at J; junction bases unmatched: 4. DNA of the CDR3: TGTGCCAGCAGGGCCGGGACTAGCGGGACAGATACGCAGTATTTT. This sequence encodes CASRAGTSGTDTQYF.

A note on this clone: One end of the junction is discordant with germline, which a read error may explain. This chain links TRBV19 with TRBJ2-3; D is perhaps TRBD1 (5 bases). This CDR3 spans 11 amino acids. CDR1 and CDR2 (germline): LNHDA, SQIVND (reference sequence). Here the CDR3 reads CASSMTATQYF. The CDR3 DNA follows: TGTGCCAGTAGTATGACAGCTACGCAGTATTTT.

The chain recombines TRBV12-3 or TRBV12-4 with TRBJ2-7; TRBD1 might be the D (5 bases). This CDR3 spans 13 amino acids. V lost 2 bases and J lost 6, with 11 bases in between. This CDR3 reads CASSLRQGFEQYF. CDR3 nucleotide sequence: TGTGCCAGCAGTTTAAGGCAGGGCTTCGAGCAGTACTTC.

The V gene is TRBV7-2, the J gene TRBJ1-6; D may be TRBD1 (5 bases). This CDR3 comprises 12 residues. Germline CDR1 SGHTA, CDR2 FQGNSA. Trimming left V 0 bases short and J 14 bases short, with 8 bases between. Written as DNA, the CDR3 is TGTGCCAGCAGCTTAGCTGGGGGGACCCTCCACTTT. Translated, it gives CASSLAGGTLHF.

This chain connects TRBV28 to TRBJ2-7; 12 bases align to TRBD1. There are 16 residues in the CDR3. Losses at the gene ends were 5 bases for V and 6 bases for J; bases not matched to a gene: 11. CDR1 is MDHEN and CDR2 is SYDVKM in the germline V gene. For the CDR3, the DNA is TGTGCCAGCAGTCCAACCCCCGGGACAGGGGGCGGCGAGCAGTACTTC. Its translation: CASSPTPGTGGGEQYF.

This chain connects TRBV13 to TRBJ2-3, with D uncertain. Trimming pared 5 bases from V and 1 base from J, leaving 4 bases between. Germline V gene lookup returns CDR1 PRHDT and CDR2 FYEKMQ (reference sequence). This CDR3 comprises 12 residues. The DNA for the CDR3 is TGTGCCAGCAGCCGACGCACAGATACGCAGTATTTT. Its protein product is CASSRRTDTQYF.

Only one count was recorded for this clone. As DNA, the CDR3 is TGTGCCAGCAGCAAGCCCGACGGAAGGGATACGCAGTATTTT. It encodes CASSKPDGRDTQYF. The V and J genes are TRBV7-9 and TRBJ2-3, with D unclear. Germline lookup yields CDR1 SEHNR and CDR2 FQNEAQ (reference sequence). Trimming left V 5 bases short and J 6 bases short, with 15 bases between. This CDR3 is built from 14 residues.

This clone was seen only once. This chain uses TRBV19 with TRBJ2-2; D remains unclear. Trimming stripped 1 base from V and 2 bases from J, with 5 bases between. CDR3 size: 14 residues. Germline V CDR1 and CDR2: LNHDA, SQIVND (reference sequence). The CDR3 DNA sequence: TGTGCCAGTAGTATAGGAGCTAACACCGGGGAGCTGTTTTTT. Amino acids: CASSIGANTGELFF.

The J gene is TRBJ2-7, the V gene TRBV3-1 (or the pseudogene TRBV3-2), with 11 bases aligning to TRBD2. CDR3 length equals 16 residues. The ends lost 1 base at V and 9 bases at J; junction bases unmatched: 11. From germline, CDR1 is LGHDT and CDR2 YNNKEL (reference sequence). CDR3 amino acids: CASSQGGTSGSMGQYF. CDR3 nucleotide sequence: TGTGCCAGCAGCCAAGGGGGGACTAGCGGTTCGATGGGGCAGTACTTC.

This sequence joins TRBV20-1 and TRBJ2-3; TRBD2 agrees at 13 bases. Per germline, CDR1 DFQATT and CDR2 SNEGSKA (reference sequence). J was trimmed by 7 bases and V by 3 bases; bases with no gene match: 7. The CDR3 is 15 amino acids. CDR3 in amino acids: CSASAGLAGLNTQYF. The CDR3 bases are TGCAGTGCTAGTGCGGGACTAGCGGGATTAAATACGCAGTATTTT.

The chain carries TRBV28 and TRBJ2-6; D unclear. The V end was cut by 5 bases, the J end by 0 bases, with 8 bases between. Per germline, CDR1 MDHEN and CDR2 SYDVKM. The CDR3 covers 15 residues. The CDR3 is CASSAPLSGANVLTF. DNA of the CDR3: TGTGCCAGCAGTGCTCCGCTCTCTGGGGCCAACGTCCTGACTTTC. The whole variable domain, remainder taken from reference TRBV28 and TRBJ2-6, is DVKVTQSSRYLVKRTGEKVFLECVQDMDHENMFWYRQDPGLGLRLIYFSYDVKMKEKGDIPEGYSVSREKKERFSLILESASTNQTSMYLCASSAPLSGANVLTFGAGSRLTVL.

J is TRBJ2-5 and V is TRBV18; no firm D call. CDR1 and CDR2 from the germline V gene are KGHSH and LQKENI. V lost 3 bases, J lost 1 base, and 9 bases lay in between. This CDR3 has 14 amino acids. The CDR3 reads CASSPPASQETQYF. CDR3 nucleotide sequence: TGTGCCAGCTCACCCCCGGCCAGCCAAGAGACCCAGTACTTC.

The chain recombines TRBV6-2 or TRBV6-3 with TRBJ2-3; the D is unclear. The CDR3 has 18 amino acids. Trimming left V 4 bases short and J 7 bases short, with 27 bases between. Germline CDR1 and CDR2: MNHEY and SVGEGT. CDR3 sequence (DNA): TGTGCCAGCAGTTTTCAGTTGGGTGCCCCGCACCCATTATATACGCAGTATTTT. Its protein product is CASSFQLGAPHPLYTQYF.

About this clone: At the DNA level, this CDR3 is encoded by other sequences in the same sample as well. The chain is built from TRBV18 and TRBJ1-1, with no clear D. Per the germline V gene, CDR1 is KGHSH and CDR2 is LQKENI. The CDR3 is 13 amino acids. Between the trimmed V and J ends, which lost 2 bases and 2 bases, there was a span of 6 bases. The CDR3 loop is CASSPGENTEAFF. In nucleotides, the CDR3 is TGTGCCAGCTCACCAGGGGAAAACACTGAAGCTTTCTTT.

J is TRBJ2-7 and V is TRBV5-6; D might be TRBD1 (5 bases). With 1 base removed from V and 13 bases from J, the gap between germline ends came to 18 bases. This CDR3 has 13 residues. Germline V gives CDR1 SGHDT, CDR2 YYEEEE. The CDR3 reads CASSLNGPGPFYF. The CDR3 DNA follows: TGTGCCAGCAGCTTGAACGGGCCAGGGCCCTTTTACTTC.

The chain is built from TRBV27 and TRBJ1-4, with D tentatively TRBD1 (6 bases). The CDR3 has 16 amino acids. Germline CDR1 and CDR2: MNHEY and SMNVEV (reference sequence). V was clipped by 1 base and J by 8 bases, with 17 bases between them. The CDR3 DNA is TGTGCCAGCAGTTTATGGGGTGGGGGGGCCCGAGAAAAACTGTTTTTT. Its protein is CASSLWGGGAREKLFF.

A single count supports this clone. The chain carries TRBV6-1 and TRBJ1-5; 7 bases are shared with TRBD1. CDR1 MNHNS and CDR2 SASEGT come from the germline V gene. J gave up 3 bases and V 4 bases, and 9 bases lay outside the gene matches. The CDR3 has 16 residues. Written as DNA, the CDR3 is TGTGCCAGCAGTGGACAGGGCGGCGGGGTCAATCAGCCCCAGCATTTT. Its translation is CASSGQGGGVNQPQHF.

This chain connects TRBV3-1 (or the pseudogene TRBV3-2) to TRBJ2-3; D unclear. The CDR3 loop spans 16 amino acids. The germline V gene has CDR1 LGHDT and CDR2 YNNKEL (reference sequence). The V gene lost 0 bases and the J gene lost 1 base, with 11 bases spanning the gap. CDR3 amino acids: CASSQESSPRTDTQYF. CDR3 DNA sequence: TGTGCCAGCAGCCAAGAGTCGAGTCCCCGCACAGATACGCAGTATTTT.

The chain employs TRBV2 and TRBJ1-6; 8 bases line up with TRBD1. The germline gives CDR1 SNHLY, CDR2 FYNNEI. V gave up 6 bases and J gave up 5 bases; unmatched junction bases: 6. The CDR3 runs to 15 residues. The CDR3 protein is CASRGGQANNSPLHF. CDR3 nucleotides: TGTGCCAGCAGGGGGGGACAGGCAAATAATTCACCCCTCCACTTT.